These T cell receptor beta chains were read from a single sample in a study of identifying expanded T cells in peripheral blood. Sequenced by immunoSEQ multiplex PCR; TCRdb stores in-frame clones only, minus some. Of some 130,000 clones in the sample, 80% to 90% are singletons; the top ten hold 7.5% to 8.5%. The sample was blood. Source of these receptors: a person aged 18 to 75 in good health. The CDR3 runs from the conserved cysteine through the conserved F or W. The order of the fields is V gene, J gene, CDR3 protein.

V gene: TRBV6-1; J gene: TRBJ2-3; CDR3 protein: CASSEFGGKGDTQYF
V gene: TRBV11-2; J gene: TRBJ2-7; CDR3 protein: CASSLERASYEQYF
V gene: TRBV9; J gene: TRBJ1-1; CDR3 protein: CASSPGRGNTEAFF
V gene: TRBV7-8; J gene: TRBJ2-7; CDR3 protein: CASSFLYPPQYF
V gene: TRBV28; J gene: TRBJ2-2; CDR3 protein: CATLAGGDTGELFF
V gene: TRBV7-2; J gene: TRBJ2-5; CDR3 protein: CASSAGQGETQYF
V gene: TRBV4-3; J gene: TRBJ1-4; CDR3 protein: CASSRGRGLDEKLFF
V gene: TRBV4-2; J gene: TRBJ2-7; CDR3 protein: CASSQGGLDEQYF
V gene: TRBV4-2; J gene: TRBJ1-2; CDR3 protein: CASSQSREDYGYTF
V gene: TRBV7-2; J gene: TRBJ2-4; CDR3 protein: CASSMRGSKNIQYF
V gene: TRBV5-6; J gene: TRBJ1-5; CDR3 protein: CASSLVGKGNQPQHF
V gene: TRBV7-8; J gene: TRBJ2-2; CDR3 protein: CASSAGLAGDGELFF
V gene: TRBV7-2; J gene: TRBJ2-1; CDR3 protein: CASSFYNEQFF
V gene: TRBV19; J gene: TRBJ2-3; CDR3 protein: CASSTGGDPTDTQYF
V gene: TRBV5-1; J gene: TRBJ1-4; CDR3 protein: CASSLAAGRVEKLFF
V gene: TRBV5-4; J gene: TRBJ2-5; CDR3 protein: CASSLLGHQETQYF
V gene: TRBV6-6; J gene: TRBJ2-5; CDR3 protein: CASSPAWTGGETQYF
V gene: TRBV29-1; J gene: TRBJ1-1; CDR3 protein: CSVASGLGGTEAFF
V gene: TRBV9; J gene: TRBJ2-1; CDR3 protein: CASNPSVGLAGSSYNEQFF
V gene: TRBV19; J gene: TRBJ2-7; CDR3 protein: CASSKAGGSSEQYF
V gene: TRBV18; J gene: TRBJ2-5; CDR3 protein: CASSLSPDRAETQYF
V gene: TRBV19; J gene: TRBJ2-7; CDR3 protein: CASSALPGTLSYEQYF
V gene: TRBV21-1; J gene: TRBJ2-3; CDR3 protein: CASSKVGRKADTQYF
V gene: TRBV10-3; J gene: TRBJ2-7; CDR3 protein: CASGGTPPSYEQYF
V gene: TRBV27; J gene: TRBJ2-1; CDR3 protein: CASSLSLASSYNEQFF
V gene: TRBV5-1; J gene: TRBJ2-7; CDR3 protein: CASSLNGRGEQYF
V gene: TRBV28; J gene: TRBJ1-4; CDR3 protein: CASSAGGLRAEKLFF
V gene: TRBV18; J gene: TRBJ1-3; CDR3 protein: CASSPPSVGPGNTIYF
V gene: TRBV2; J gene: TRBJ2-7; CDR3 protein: CASSDETSGFYEQYF